The rows below give T cell receptor beta chains drawn from one sample of a study of cytomegalovirus exposure and HLA in healthy donors. Assay used: immunoSEQ multiplex PCR; TCRdb lists only in-frame clones, some missing. The sample includes over 95,000 clones, roughly 70% of them seen just once. The specimen sequenced was PBMCs. Receptors originate from a woman aged 40 to 49 in good health and CMV-seropositive. The CDR3 runs from the conserved cysteine through the conserved F or W. The order of the fields is clone size, V gene, D gene, J gene, CDR3 protein, CDR3 DNA. D genes are given only for firm matches. The size field is filled for only some rows; it gives once, few, many or a size class.

abundance: -; v_gene: TRBV5-1; d_gene: TRBD2; j_gene: TRBJ2-7; CDR3aa: CASRPRLAERNEQYF; CDR3nt: TGCGCCAGCAGACCGCGGCTAGCGGAGCGCAACGAGCAGTACTTC
abundance: -; v_gene: TRBV6-6; d_gene: -; j_gene: TRBJ2-1; CDR3aa: CASRTGTNYNEQFF; CDR3nt: TGTGCCAGCAGGACCGGGACAAACTACAATGAGCAGTTCTTC
abundance: -; v_gene: TRBV2; d_gene: -; j_gene: TRBJ1-2; CDR3aa: CASRITGFGYTF; CDR3nt: TGTGCCAGCAGAATCACAGGGTTTGGCTACACCTTC
abundance: few; v_gene: TRBV7-9; d_gene: -; j_gene: TRBJ1-1; CDR3aa: CASSPRSGGETEAFF; CDR3nt: TGTGCCAGCAGCCCTAGGTCCGGGGGTGAGACTGAAGCTTTCTTT
abundance: -; v_gene: TRBV4-1; d_gene: TRBD1; j_gene: TRBJ1-6; CDR3aa: CASSQVSETGDYPLHF; CDR3nt: TGCGCCAGCAGCCAAGTCTCCGAGACAGGGGATTATCCCCTCCACTTT
abundance: few; v_gene: TRBV30; d_gene: -; j_gene: TRBJ2-3; CDR3aa: CAWSVGATDTQYF; CDR3nt: TGTGCCTGGAGTGTGGGGGCCACAGATACGCAGTATTTT
abundance: once; v_gene: TRBV6-5; d_gene: TRBD1; j_gene: TRBJ1-2; CDR3aa: CASQSTGGYHTF; CDR3nt: TGTGCCAGCCAATCCACAGGGGGGTATCACACCTTC
abundance: -; v_gene: TRBV19; d_gene: -; j_gene: TRBJ1-3; CDR3aa: CASRVSSGNTIYF; CDR3nt: TGTGCCAGTAGGGTGAGCTCTGGAAACACCATATATTTT
abundance: -; v_gene: TRBV19; d_gene: TRBD1; j_gene: TRBJ2-7; CDR3aa: CASSATGQGPYEQYF; CDR3nt: TGTGCCAGTAGTGCAACGGGACAGGGCCCGTACGAGCAGTACTTC
abundance: -; v_gene: TRBV2; d_gene: -; j_gene: TRBJ2-3; CDR3aa: CAIDSGVLSDTQYF; CDR3nt: TGTGCCATCGACTCGGGAGTGCTCTCAGATACGCAGTATTTT
abundance: -; v_gene: TRBV18; d_gene: TRBD1; j_gene: TRBJ2-5; CDR3aa: CASLHKGRGSTEAQETQYF; CDR3nt: TGTGCCAGCCTTCACAAAGGCAGGGGGTCGACCGAGGCCCAAGAGACCCAGTACTTC
abundance: -; v_gene: TRBV5-1; d_gene: TRBD2; j_gene: TRBJ2-1; CDR3aa: CASSLARLAGDEQFF; CDR3nt: TGCGCCAGCAGCTTGGCCCGGCTAGCGGGAGATGAGCAGTTCTTC
abundance: once; v_gene: TRBV10-1; d_gene: -; j_gene: TRBJ1-1; CDR3aa: CASSVREAEAFF; CDR3nt: TGCGCCAGCAGTGTCAGGGAGGCTGAAGCTTTCTTT
abundance: -; v_gene: TRBV19; d_gene: -; j_gene: TRBJ1-5; CDR3aa: CASSIWQGSDQPQHF; CDR3nt: TGTGCCAGTAGTATCTGGCAGGGGTCGGATCAGCCCCAGCATTTT
abundance: -; v_gene: TRBV18; d_gene: -; j_gene: TRBJ2-2; CDR3aa: CASSPRVANTGELFF; CDR3nt: TGTGCCAGCTCACCCAGGGTGGCGAACACCGGGGAGCTGTTTTTT
abundance: -; v_gene: TRBV15; d_gene: -; j_gene: TRBJ2-3; CDR3aa: CATSRVLGGTQYF; CDR3nt: TGTGCCACCAGCAGAGTGTTGGGAGGTACGCAGTATTTT